This T cell receptor (beta chain) was captured in a study of human T cells and chemical hapten exposure. Documented time point: healthy volunteer bleed at 2 weeks. Researchers extracted total RNA from unfractionated whole blood. This clonotype was counted only a few times. Germline V lookup: CDR1 KGHDR, CDR2 SFDVKD. The CDR3 is 15 amino acids. V was pared by 3 bases and J by 2 bases, with 11 bases between. TCRdb re-derived calls from the RACE reads in MiXCR, one entry per CDR3 protein. The sample carries about 93,000 distinct CDR3 sequences, about 8.6% recorded once. The chain recombines TRBV24-1 with TRBJ2-3; D is unclear. Sequences were obtained from whole blood. This TCR came from a female donor in good health. Some clones in this sample may be carry-over from other donors' samples. This CDR3 reads CATSDTGEATDTQYF. The CDR3 nucleotides read TGTGCCACCAGTGATACTGGGGAAGCCACAGATACGCAGTATTTT.